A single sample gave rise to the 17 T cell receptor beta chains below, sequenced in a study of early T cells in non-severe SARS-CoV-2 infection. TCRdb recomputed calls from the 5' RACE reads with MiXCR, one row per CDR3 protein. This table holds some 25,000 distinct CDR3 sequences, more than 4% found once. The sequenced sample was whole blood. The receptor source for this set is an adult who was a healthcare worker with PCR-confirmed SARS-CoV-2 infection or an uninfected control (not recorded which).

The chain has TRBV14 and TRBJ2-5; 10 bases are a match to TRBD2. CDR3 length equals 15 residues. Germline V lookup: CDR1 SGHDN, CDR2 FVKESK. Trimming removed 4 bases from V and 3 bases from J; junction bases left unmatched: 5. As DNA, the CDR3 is TGTGCCAGCAGCCGAATGGGACTAGCGAAAGAGACCCAGTACTTC. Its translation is CASSRMGLAKETQYF.

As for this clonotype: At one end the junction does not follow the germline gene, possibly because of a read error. The CDR3 region is CASSLSPGTYNEQFF. DNA for the CDR3: TGTGCTAGCAGCTTATCTCCAGGGACCTACAATGAGCAGTTCTTC. The rearrangement uses TRBV7-7 and TRBJ2-1; D is possibly TRBD1 (5 bases). This CDR3 is built from 15 residues. Germline V lookup: CDR1 SSHAT, CDR2 FNYEAQ (reference sequence). Full variable domain (missing parts from reference TRBV7-7 and TRBJ2-1): GAGVSQSPRYKVTKRGQDVTLRCDPISSHATLYWYQQALGQGPEFLTYFNYEAQPDKSGLPSDRFSAERPEGSISTLTIQRTEQRDSAMYRCASSLSPGTYNEQFFGPGTRLTVL.

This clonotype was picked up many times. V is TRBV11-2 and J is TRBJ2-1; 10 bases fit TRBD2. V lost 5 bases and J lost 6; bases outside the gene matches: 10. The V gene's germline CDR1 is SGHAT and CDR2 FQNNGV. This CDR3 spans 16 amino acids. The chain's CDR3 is CASSQIAGGHGNEQFF. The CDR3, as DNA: TGTGCCAGCAGCCAGATAGCGGGAGGACACGGCAATGAGCAGTTCTTC.

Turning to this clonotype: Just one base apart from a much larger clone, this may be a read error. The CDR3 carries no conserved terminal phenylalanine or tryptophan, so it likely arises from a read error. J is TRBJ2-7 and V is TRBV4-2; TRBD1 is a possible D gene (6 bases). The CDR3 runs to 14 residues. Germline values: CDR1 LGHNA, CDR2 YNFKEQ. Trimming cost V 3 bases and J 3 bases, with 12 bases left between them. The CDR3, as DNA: TGTGCCAGCAGCCAGGGCGGACAGAGCTACGAGCAGTACTCC. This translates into CASSQGGQSYEQYS.

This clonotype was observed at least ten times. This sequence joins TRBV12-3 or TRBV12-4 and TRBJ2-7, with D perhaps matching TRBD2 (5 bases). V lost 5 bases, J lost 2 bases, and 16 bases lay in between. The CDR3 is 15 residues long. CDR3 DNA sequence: TGTGCCAGCAGTCCTACCTCAGCACTAGCCTACGAGCAGTACTTC. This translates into CASSPTSALAYEQYF.

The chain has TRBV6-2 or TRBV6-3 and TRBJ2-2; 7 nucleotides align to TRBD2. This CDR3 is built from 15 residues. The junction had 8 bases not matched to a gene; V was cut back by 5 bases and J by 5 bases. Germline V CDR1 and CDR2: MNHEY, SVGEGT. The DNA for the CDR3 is TGTGCCAGCAGTCACCAGGGAGGGAGAACCGGGGAGCTGTTTTTT. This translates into CASSHQGGRTGELFF.

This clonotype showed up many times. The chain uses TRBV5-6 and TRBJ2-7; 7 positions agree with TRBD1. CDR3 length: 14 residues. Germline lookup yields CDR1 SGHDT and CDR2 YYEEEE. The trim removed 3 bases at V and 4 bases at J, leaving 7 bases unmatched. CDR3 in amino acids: CASSWEGGVYEQYF. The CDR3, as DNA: TGTGCCAGCAGCTGGGAAGGGGGCGTGTACGAGCAGTACTTC.

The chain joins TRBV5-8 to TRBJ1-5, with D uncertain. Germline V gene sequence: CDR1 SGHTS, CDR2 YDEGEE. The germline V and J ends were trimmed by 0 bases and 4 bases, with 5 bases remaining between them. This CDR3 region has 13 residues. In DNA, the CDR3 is TGTGCCAGCAGCTTGGTTGGAAATCAGCCCCAGCATTTT. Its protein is CASSLVGNQPQHF.

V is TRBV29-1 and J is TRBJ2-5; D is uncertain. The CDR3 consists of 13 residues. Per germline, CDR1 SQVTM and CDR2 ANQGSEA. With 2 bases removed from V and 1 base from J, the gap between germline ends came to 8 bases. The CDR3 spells CSVETGFQETQYF. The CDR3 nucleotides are TGCAGCGTTGAAACCGGGTTCCAAGAGACCCAGTACTTC.

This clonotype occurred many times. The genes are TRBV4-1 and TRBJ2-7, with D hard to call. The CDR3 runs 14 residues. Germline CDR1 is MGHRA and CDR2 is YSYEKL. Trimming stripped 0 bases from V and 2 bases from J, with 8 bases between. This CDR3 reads CASSQEPGTYEQYF. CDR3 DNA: TGCGCCAGCAGCCAAGAACCCGGAACCTACGAGCAGTACTTC.

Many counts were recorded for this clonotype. The CDR3 sequence: CASSLVSGTGELFF. CDR3 coding DNA: TGTGCCAGCAGTCTCGTCTCGGGAACCGGGGAGCTGTTTTTT. V gene TRBV27 combines with J gene TRBJ2-2; the D gene is possibly TRBD2 (5 bases). V lost 5 bases and J 5 bases, leaving 12 bases between the germline ends. This CDR3 is built from 14 residues. Germline V gives CDR1 MNHEY, CDR2 SMNVEV (reference sequence).

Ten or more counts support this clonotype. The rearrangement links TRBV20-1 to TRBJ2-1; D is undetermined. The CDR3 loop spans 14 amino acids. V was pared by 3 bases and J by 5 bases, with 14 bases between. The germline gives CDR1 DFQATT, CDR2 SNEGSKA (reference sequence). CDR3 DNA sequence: TGCAGTGCTAGCTATGGCTCGGCTCACAATGAGCAGTTCTTC. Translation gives CSASYGSAHNEQFF.

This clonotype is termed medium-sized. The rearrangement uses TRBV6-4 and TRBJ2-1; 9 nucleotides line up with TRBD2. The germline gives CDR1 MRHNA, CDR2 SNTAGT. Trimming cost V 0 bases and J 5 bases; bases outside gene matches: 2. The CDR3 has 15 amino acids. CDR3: CASSDSSGSNNEQFF. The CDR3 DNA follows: TGTGCCAGCAGTGACTCTAGCGGGAGCAACAATGAGCAGTTCTTC.

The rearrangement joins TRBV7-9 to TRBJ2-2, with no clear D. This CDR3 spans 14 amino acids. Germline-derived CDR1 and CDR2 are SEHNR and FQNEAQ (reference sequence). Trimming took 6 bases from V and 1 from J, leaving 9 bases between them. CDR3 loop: CASSSQMNTGELFF. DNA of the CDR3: TGTGCCAGCAGTTCACAGATGAACACCGGGGAGCTGTTTTTT.

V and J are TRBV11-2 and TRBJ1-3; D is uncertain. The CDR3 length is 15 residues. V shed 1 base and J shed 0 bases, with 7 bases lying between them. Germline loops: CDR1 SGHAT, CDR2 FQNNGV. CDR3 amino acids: CASSLGLFSGNTIYF. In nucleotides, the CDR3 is TGTGCCAGCAGCTTAGGGCTGTTCTCTGGAAACACCATATATTTT.

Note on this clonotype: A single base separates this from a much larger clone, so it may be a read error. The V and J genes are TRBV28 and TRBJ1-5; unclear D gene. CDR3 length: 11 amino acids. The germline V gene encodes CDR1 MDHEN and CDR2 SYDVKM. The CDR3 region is CASSAYQHQHF. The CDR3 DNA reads TGTGCCAGCAGTGCTTATCAGCACCAGCATTTT.

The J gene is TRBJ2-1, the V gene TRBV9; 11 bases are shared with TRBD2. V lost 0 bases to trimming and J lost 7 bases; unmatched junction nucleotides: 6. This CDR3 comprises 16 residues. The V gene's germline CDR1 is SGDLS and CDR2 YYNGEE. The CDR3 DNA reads TGTGCCAGCAGCGTAGGAGTTAGCGGGAGGGGAAATGAGCAGTTCTTC. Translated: CASSVGVSGRGNEQFF.